This TCR beta chain comes out of a study of T cells in Graves' hyperthyroidism and ophthalmopathy. Overall study findings and caveats: The model made its ophthalmopathy prediction, and onset followed a median approximately 6.5 months later.

The source material, RNA transcripts, was used to amplify TCR beta CDR3 regions. HTBI primers drove first-round RT-PCR of the TCR CDR3. TCRdb re-called the multiplex PCR reads through MiXCR, storing one row per CDR3 protein. The table lists 310,000 or so distinct CDR3 sequences, over 15% of them singletons, with approximately 60% in the top ten. Patients affected by ophthalmopathy presented a Clinical Activity Score of at least 3, a NOSPECS grade of at least 4, and disease duration below 3 months. Patients were excluded because of uncontrolled infection, other autoimmune disease, pregnancy or lactation. It was 10 ml of fresh peripheral blood that supplied the PBMCs. This clonotype came up many times. Its antigen is unidentified. V gave up 1 base and J gave up 4 bases, with 12 bases separating them. The CDR3 is 15 amino acids. In germline, CDR1 is SGHTA, CDR2 FQGNSA.

The clonotype originates from a woman aged 55-69 years with Graves' ophthalmopathy. The genes are TRBV7-2 and TRBJ2-3; D may be TRBD1 (6 bases). The sequencing input was blood. CDR3 in DNA: TGTGCCAGCAGCTTAGGTCAGGGGATATCAGATACGCAGTATTTT. Translating gives CASSLGQGISDTQYF.